Each of the 9 T cell receptor beta chains below was sequenced from the same sample in a study of T-cell reconstitution after alpha-beta-depleted transplantation in children. The TCRbeta library was prepared with unique molecular identifiers. TCRdb used MiXCR to reprocess the PCR reads, holding one entry per CDR3 protein. The sample lists 550,000 to 800,000 distinct CDR3 sequences, about an eighth occurring once. Sample: PBMCs, taken before TCRalphabeta/CD19-depleted stem cell transplant. The receptor source for this set is a girl aged 2-10 years with congenital amegakaryocytic thrombocytopenia, due to receive a stem cell transplant.

This clonotype occurred many times. This chain joins TRBV5-1 and TRBJ1-2; 8 positions agree with TRBD1. The V gene's germline CDR1 is SGHRS and CDR2 YFSETQ. This CDR3 contains 16 residues. With V trimmed by 4 bases and J by 0 bases, 8 bases remained unmatched. This CDR3 reads CASSTTGALANYGYTF. As DNA, the CDR3 is TGCGCCAGCAGCACGACAGGGGCTCTCGCTAACTATGGCTACACCTTC.

The table lists this clonotype with many counts. The gene calls are TRBV20-1 and TRBJ2-3; weak D call: TRBD2 (6 bases). This CDR3 is 14 amino acids long. Germline V gives CDR1 DFQATT, CDR2 SNEGSKA (reference sequence). The germline V and J ends were trimmed by 3 bases and 0 bases, with 10 bases remaining between them. The CDR3 DNA sequence: TGCAGTGCTAGTATCGGGACTAGCACAGATACGCAGTATTTT. Translating it yields CSASIGTSTDTQYF.

This clonotype was observed a handful of times. This chain connects TRBV20-1 to TRBJ2-7, with TRBD2 identical over 10 bases. Germline trimming cut 5 bases from V and 2 bases from J; bases unmatched to any gene: 9. The CDR3 is 15 residues long. The germline gives CDR1 DFQATT, CDR2 SNEGSKA (reference sequence). This CDR3 reads CSARWKAGGTYEQYF. The CDR3 region has the DNA TGCAGTGCTCGGTGGAAAGCGGGAGGGACCTACGAGCAGTACTTC.

This sequence joins TRBV12-3 or TRBV12-4 and TRBJ2-5; D not resolved. This CDR3 has 15 amino acids. Trimming removed 8 bases from V and 3 bases from J, with 19 bases in between. The DNA of the CDR3 is TGTGCCAGCCGAGAAAGCAAGGGCCCCGAAGAGACCCAGTACTTC. It yields the protein CASRESKGPEETQYF.

This clonotype was seen more than once but under ten times. The chain carries TRBV12-3 or TRBV12-4 and TRBJ2-7; no reliable D call. The ends were cut back, 3 bases at V and 6 bases at J, with 9 bases in the middle. The CDR3 totals 12 residues. The CDR3 DNA sequence: TGTGCCAGCAGTTTGTTCCGTGGCGAGCAGTACTTC. It is translated as CASSLFRGEQYF.

The chain employs TRBV7-6 and TRBJ2-5; D uncertain. The CDR3 has 17 amino acids. V was clipped by 1 base and J by 2 bases, with 17 bases between them. The germline gives CDR1 SGHVS, CDR2 FNYEAQ. In DNA, the CDR3 is TGTGCCAGCAGCTTAGACTTCACCGAGATCCCTCAAGAGACCCAGTACTTC. Translated, it gives CASSLDFTEIPQETQYF.

This clonotype has more than one count but fewer than ten. V is TRBV7-8 and J is TRBJ2-3, with 14 bases aligning to TRBD2. The CDR3 has 15 amino acids. Trimming cost V 8 bases and J 5 bases; bases outside gene matches: 6. CDR1 is SGHVS, CDR2 FQNEAQ, per germline. CDR3 protein: CASAGLAGVRDTQYF. The CDR3 DNA sequence: TGTGCCAGCGCGGGACTAGCGGGAGTAAGAGATACGCAGTATTTT.

This clonotype was detected a few times. This sequence joins TRBV5-1 and TRBJ2-7, with 9 bases identical to TRBD1. V trimming: 4 bases; J trimming: 3 bases; junction bases outside the gene matches: 11. The germline V gene has CDR1 SGHRS and CDR2 YFSETQ. This CDR3 is built from 16 residues. CDR3 DNA: TGCGCCAGCAGCGCCGGGACAGGGAGGATGCTCTACGAGCAGTACTTC. This encodes CASSAGTGRMLYEQYF.

This clonotype was counted many times. The rearrangement uses TRBV7-9 and TRBJ2-1, with 7 bases fitting TRBD2. This CDR3 has 14 residues. Unmatched junction bases numbered 4, after V lost 2 bases and J lost 6 bases. Germline CDR1 is SEHNR and CDR2 is FQNEAQ (reference sequence). This CDR3 is CASSLSGGSNEQFF. DNA of the CDR3: TGTGCCAGCAGCTTAAGCGGCGGGAGCAATGAGCAGTTCTTC.